The 28 T cell receptor beta chains reported below all come from one sample, sequenced in a study of Graves' ophthalmopathy and Graves' hyperthyroidism. Amplifying from RNA transcripts, the study obtained TCR beta CDR3 regions. HTBI primers were used in a first-round RT-PCR, which preceded a second-round multiplex PCR. One entry per CDR3 protein, called by TCRdb with MiXCR from the multiplex PCR reads. The sample consists of 650,000 to 900,000 distinct CDR3 sequences, 40% of them appearing once. The sample comprised peripheral blood. Every receptor here comes from an adult man with Graves' ophthalmopathy.

The DNA for the CDR3 is TGTGCCAGCAGCGTTAGGGATACGGTGAACACTGAAGCTTTCTTT. Its protein product is CASSVRDTVNTEAFF. J is TRBJ1-1 and V is TRBV13, with D uncertain. Trimming took 5 bases from V and 0 from J, leaving 13 bases between them. The germline V gene encodes CDR1 PRHDT and CDR2 FYEKMQ (reference sequence). The CDR3 sequence is 15 residues long.

About this clonotype itself: This may arise from a read error, as a much more abundant clone is one base away. V and J are TRBV10-3 and TRBJ1-6, with unresolved D. Germline V gene lookup returns CDR1 ENHRY and CDR2 SYGVKD. The CDR3 has 13 residues. V lost 5 bases to trimming and J lost 7 bases, with 9 bases between them. CDR3 bases: TGTGCCATCAGTTACGAACGGAATTCACCCCTCCACTTT. It codes for CAISYERNSPLHF.

The sample holds many counts of this clonotype. V and J are TRBV7-2 and TRBJ2-7; TRBD2 is a possible D gene (6 bases). V was cut by 5 bases and J by 2 bases, with 10 bases left in between. CDR1 is SGHTA, CDR2 FQGNSA, per germline. This CDR3 is 13 amino acids long. The chain's CDR3 is CASSPGLPYEQYF. CDR3 nucleotides: TGTGCCAGCAGCCCGGGACTGCCCTACGAGCAGTACTTC.

This clonotype was recorded a few times. The gene calls are TRBV7-3 and TRBJ2-3, with 9 bases aligning to TRBD2. Germline-derived CDR1 and CDR2 are SGHTA and FQGTGA. After removal of 5 bases from V and 3 bases from J, the junction contained 6 bases not matched to a gene. The CDR3 has 15 amino acids. CDR3 sequence reads: CASSVLAGWTDTQYF. The CDR3 bases are TGTGCCAGCAGCGTCCTAGCGGGGTGGACAGATACGCAGTATTTT.

The chain has TRBV7-8 and TRBJ1-3; D remains ambiguous. There are 14 residues in the CDR3. The V and J ends lost 3 bases and 7 bases respectively, with 13 bases between them. Germline V gene data show CDR1 as SGHVS and CDR2 as FQNEAQ. CDR3 residues: CASSFASDWNTIYF. DNA for the CDR3: TGTGCCAGCAGCTTCGCCTCGGATTGGAACACCATATATTTT.

This clonotype was observed many times. This sequence joins TRBV7-2 and TRBJ1-1, with unresolved D. The CDR3 has 14 amino acids. Trimming left V 1 base short and J 0 bases short, with 6 bases between. Germline CDR1 is SGHTA and CDR2 is FQGNSA. The DNA of the CDR3 is TGTGCCAGCAGCTTAGTGGTACTGAACACTGAAGCTTTCTTT. It translates to CASSLVVLNTEAFF.

This clonotype was seen a few times. The chain combines TRBV29-1 with TRBJ1-4; D is undetermined. Germline V gene sequence: CDR1 SQVTM, CDR2 ANQGSEA. V was trimmed by 3 bases and J by 7 bases, leaving 9 bases between them. The CDR3 sequence is 12 residues long. CDR3 sequence (DNA): TGCAGCGTTGACGGAGTGGGTGAAAAACTGTTTTTT. As protein: CSVDGVGEKLFF.

A note on this clonotype: A much larger clone is a single base away; this may be a read error. The chain joins TRBV14 to TRBJ1-2, with D perhaps matching TRBD1 (5 bases). From germline, CDR1 is SGHDN and CDR2 FVKESK. This CDR3 comprises 11 residues. The CDR3 DNA sequence: TGTGCCAGCAGCCTAGGGGAAGGCTACCCCTTC. Translating gives CASSLGEGYPF.

This clonotype has ten or more counts. The CDR3 loop is CASSVGGHANQPQHF. CDR3 coding DNA: TGTGCCAGCAGCGTAGGAGGACATGCCAATCAGCCCCAGCATTTT. The rearrangement joins TRBV9 to TRBJ1-5; D possibly corresponds to TRBD1 (5 bases). CDR3 length equals 15 residues. Germline V gene data show CDR1 as SGDLS and CDR2 as YYNGEE. V lost 0 bases and J 3 bases, leaving 10 bases between the germline ends.

This chain uses TRBV10-3 with TRBJ1-1; 10 nucleotides match TRBD1. Germline V lookup: CDR1 ENHRY, CDR2 SYGVKD. The CDR3 loop spans 13 amino acids. V shed 11 bases, J shed 10 bases, and the junction held 13 bases outside the gene matches. The CDR3 loop reads CAATGTGDSGAFF. The CDR3 nucleotides read TGTGCCGCCACCGGGACAGGGGATTCGGGAGCTTTCTTT.

This clonotype was counted many times. This chain uses TRBV2 with TRBJ2-5; a weak D match, TRBD2 (5 bases). This CDR3 has 12 residues. The germline V gene has CDR1 SNHLY and CDR2 FYNNEI. The V gene lost 11 bases and the J gene lost 7 bases, with 17 bases spanning the gap. This CDR3 reads CASQGSAGTQYF. DNA for the CDR3: TGTGCCTCTCAAGGCAGCGCGGGGACCCAGTACTTC.

This sequence joins TRBV11-1 and TRBJ1-1, with 7 bases fitting TRBD1. The J segment lost 2 bases and the V segment lost 5 bases, leaving 8 bases of the junction unmatched. CDR1 is SGHAT and CDR2 is FQDESV in the germline V gene (reference sequence). CDR3 length: 15 amino acids. CDR3: CASSTRTGRNTEAFF. DNA of the CDR3: TGTGCCAGCAGCACCAGGACAGGAAGAAACACTGAAGCTTTCTTT.

The chain links TRBV9 to TRBJ2-5; D is possibly TRBD2 (6 bases). Trimming cost V 0 bases and J 2 bases, with 11 bases left between them. This CDR3 has 15 residues. Germline lookup yields CDR1 SGDLS and CDR2 YYNGEE. Here the CDR3 reads CASSVAGGAQETQYF. The CDR3 DNA reads TGTGCCAGCAGCGTAGCAGGAGGGGCACAAGAGACCCAGTACTTC.

The chain employs TRBV7-2 and TRBJ1-1, with D possibly TRBD1 on 5 matching bases. This CDR3 region has 13 residues. Germline CDR1 reads SGHTA; CDR2 reads FQGNSA. V lost 3 bases and J 8 bases, leaving 13 bases between the germline ends. The CDR3 is CASSLKGRMEAFF. For the CDR3, the DNA is TGTGCCAGCAGCTTGAAGGGGAGGATGGAAGCTTTCTTT.

The sample holds a few counts of this clonotype. CDR3 loop: CASRETGNTGELFF. CDR3 coding DNA: TGTGCCAGCAGGGAGACAGGGAACACCGGGGAGCTGTTTTTT. The V gene is TRBV7-9, the J gene TRBJ2-2, with D possibly matching TRBD1 (6 bases). The CDR3 consists of 14 residues. Germline assignment: CDR1 SEHNR and CDR2 FQNEAQ (reference sequence). The V end lost 6 bases, the J end lost 1 base, and 9 bases lay between the germline ends.

This clonotype was seen repeatedly, ten times or more. The chain employs TRBV7-2 and TRBJ1-3; 8 nucleotides agree with TRBD1. CDR3 length equals 14 residues. The trim removed 1 base at V and 8 bases at J, leaving 4 bases unmatched. CDR1 and CDR2 from the germline V gene are SGHTA and FQGNSA. Written as DNA, the CDR3 is TGTGCCAGCAGCTTAGTCGGACAGGGAGACACCATATATTTT. Its protein product is CASSLVGQGDTIYF.

To note about this clonotype: A read error may be the cause here, since a much bigger clone is one base away. The genes are TRBV10-2 and TRBJ2-7, with 7 bases that match TRBD2. CDR1 and CDR2 from the germline V gene are WSHSY and SAAADI. Germline trimming cut 11 bases from V and 3 bases from J; bases unmatched to any gene: 16. The CDR3 has 15 residues. The CDR3: CAGTEGGSSYYEQYF. CDR3 coding DNA: TGCGCCGGCACTGAGGGCGGGAGTTCATACTACGAGCAGTACTTC.

This clonotype was seen many times. The genes are TRBV7-6 and TRBJ2-7, with D maybe TRBD1 (6 bases). This CDR3 has 14 amino acids. Per germline, CDR1 SGHVS and CDR2 FNYEAQ. Trimming took 2 bases from V and 5 from J, leaving 13 bases between them. In nucleotides, the CDR3 is TGTGCCAGCAGCTTACTCCAGGGGCAGCACGAGCAGTACTTC. It encodes CASSLLQGQHEQYF.

This sequence joins TRBV24-1 and TRBJ1-5; D ambiguous. The germline gives CDR1 KGHDR, CDR2 SFDVKD. Deletions cut 12 bases from V and 3 bases from J, with 11 bases between. The CDR3 contains 12 residues. The CDR3 loop is CASQEYNQPQHF. In DNA form, the CDR3 reads TGTGCCTCACAAGAGTACAATCAGCCCCAGCATTTT.

The table lists this clonotype with many counts. The chain employs TRBV15 and TRBJ1-1, with a possible D match to TRBD1 (5 bases). This CDR3 comprises 16 residues. V lost 0 bases and J 4 bases, leaving 15 bases between the germline ends. CDR1 is LNHNV, CDR2 YYDKDF, per germline (reference sequence). CDR3 DNA sequence: TGTGCCACCAGCAGAGATCGTCTCGCGGGGACCACTGAAGCTTTCTTT. Its translation: CATSRDRLAGTTEAFF.

The chain employs TRBV20-1 and TRBJ2-2; D gene unclear. Trimming took 0 bases from V and 4 from J, leaving 12 bases between them. CDR3 size: 15 residues. CDR1 is DFQATT, CDR2 SNEGSKA, per germline (reference sequence). The CDR3 region is CSARDHSGITGELFF. Here the CDR3 DNA reads TGCAGTGCTAGAGATCATAGTGGGATCACCGGGGAGCTGTTTTTT.

This clonotype was detected a few times. V is TRBV19 and J is TRBJ2-7; 7 bases are shared with TRBD1. Germline V gives CDR1 LNHDA, CDR2 SQIVND (reference sequence). This CDR3 has 14 amino acids. With V trimmed by 5 bases and J by 0 bases, 4 bases remained unmatched. The CDR3 DNA sequence: TGTGCCAGTAGTCGCGACAGGGACTCCTACGAGCAGTACTTC. The encoded protein is CASSRDRDSYEQYF.

Many counts were recorded for this clonotype. J is TRBJ1-6 and V is TRBV6-5; 7 bases line up with TRBD1. CDR3 length: 14 amino acids. V lost 8 bases, J lost 7 bases, and 8 bases stayed unmatched. CDR1 and CDR2 from the germline V gene are MNHEY and SVGAGI. The CDR3 loop reads CASPDRDWNSPLHF. As DNA, the CDR3 is TGTGCCAGCCCTGACAGGGATTGGAATTCACCCCTCCACTTT.

The chain combines TRBV7-9 with TRBJ1-4, with D possibly TRBD1 on 6 matching bases. The CDR3 is 17 residues long. Germline V CDR1 and CDR2: SEHNR, FQNEAQ (reference sequence). V was shortened by 5 bases and J by 8 bases, with 24 bases between the two germline ends. The CDR3 nucleotides read TGTGCCAGCAGCCAAGATAGGAGGGGAGGAAGGGGGGAAAAACTGTTTTTT. It encodes CASSQDRRGGRGEKLFF.

This chain connects TRBV11-2 to TRBJ1-4; no reliable D call. This CDR3 comprises 14 residues. CDR1 and CDR2 (germline): SGHAT, FQNNGV. V was pared by 0 bases and J by 5 bases, with 7 bases between. DNA for the CDR3: TGTGCCAGCAGCTTAGACTGGCAAAATGAAAAACTGTTTTTT. Residues: CASSLDWQNEKLFF.

CDR3 sequence: CASNRRLNTEAFF. In nucleotides, the CDR3 is TGTGCCAGCAACAGGCGACTGAACACTGAAGCTTTCTTT. The chain is built from TRBV25-1 and TRBJ1-1, with D possibly TRBD1 on 5 matching bases. The CDR3 extends over 13 amino acids. Trimming shortened V by 7 bases and J by 0 bases, and 9 bases separated the two germline ends. The germline V gene has CDR1 MGHDK and CDR2 SYGVNS. Based on the CDR3 plus reference TRBV25-1 and TRBJ1-1, the full variable domain is EADIYQTPRYLVIGTGKKITLECSQTMGHDKMYWYQQDPGMELHLIHYSYGVNSTEKGDLSSESTVSRIRTEHFPLTLESARPSHTSQYLCASNRRLNTEAFFGQGTRLTVV.

The rearrangement uses TRBV9 and TRBJ1-2, with 7 nucleotides matching TRBD1. The ends lost 0 bases at V and 8 bases at J; junction bases unmatched: 13. The germline V gene has CDR1 SGDLS and CDR2 YYNGEE. The CDR3 spans 16 residues. The CDR3, as DNA: TGTGCCAGCAGCGTAGAGGGGGCCCCTCAGGGTAAGGGCTACACCTTC. Protein product: CASSVEGAPQGKGYTF.

This chain links TRBV29-1 with TRBJ1-2; D unresolved. Looked up from germline, CDR1 is SQVTM and CDR2 is ANQGSEA. This CDR3 contains 11 residues. V shed 4 bases and J shed 9 bases, with 12 bases lying between them. The CDR3 DNA follows: TGCAGCGTTGGGCTGGGGATGAGCTACACCTTC. Protein: CSVGLGMSYTF.